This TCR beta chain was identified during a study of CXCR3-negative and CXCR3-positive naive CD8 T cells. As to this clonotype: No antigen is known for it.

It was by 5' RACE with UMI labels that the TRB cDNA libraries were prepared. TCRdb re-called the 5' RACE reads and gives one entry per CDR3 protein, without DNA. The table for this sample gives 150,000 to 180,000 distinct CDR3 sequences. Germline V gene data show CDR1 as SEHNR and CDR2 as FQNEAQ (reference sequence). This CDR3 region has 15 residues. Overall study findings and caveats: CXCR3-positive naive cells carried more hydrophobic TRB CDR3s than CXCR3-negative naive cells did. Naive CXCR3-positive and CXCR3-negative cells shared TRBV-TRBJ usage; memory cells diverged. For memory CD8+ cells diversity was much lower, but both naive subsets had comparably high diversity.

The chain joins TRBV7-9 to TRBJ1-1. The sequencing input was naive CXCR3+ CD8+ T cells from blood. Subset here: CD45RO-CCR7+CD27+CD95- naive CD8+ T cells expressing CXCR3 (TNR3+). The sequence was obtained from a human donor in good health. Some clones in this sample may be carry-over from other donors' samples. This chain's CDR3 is CASSLVGGRDTEAFF.